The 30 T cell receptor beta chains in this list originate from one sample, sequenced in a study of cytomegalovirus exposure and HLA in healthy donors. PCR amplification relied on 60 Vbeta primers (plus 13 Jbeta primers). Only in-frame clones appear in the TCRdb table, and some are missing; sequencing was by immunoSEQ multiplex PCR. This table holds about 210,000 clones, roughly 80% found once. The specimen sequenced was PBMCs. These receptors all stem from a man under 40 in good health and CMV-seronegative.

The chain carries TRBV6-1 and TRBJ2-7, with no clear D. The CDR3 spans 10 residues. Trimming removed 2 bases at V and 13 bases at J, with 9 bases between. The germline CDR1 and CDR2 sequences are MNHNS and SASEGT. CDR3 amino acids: CASSEQLPYF. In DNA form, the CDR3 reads TGTGCCAGCAGTGAACAGTTACCTTACTTC.

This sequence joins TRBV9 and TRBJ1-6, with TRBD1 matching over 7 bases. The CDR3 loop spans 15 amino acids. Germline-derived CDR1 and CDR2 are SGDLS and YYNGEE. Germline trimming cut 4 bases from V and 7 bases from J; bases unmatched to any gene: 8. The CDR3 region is CASSPRGDQNSPLHF. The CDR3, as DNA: TGTGCCAGCAGCCCCAGGGGGGACCAAAATTCACCCCTCCACTTT. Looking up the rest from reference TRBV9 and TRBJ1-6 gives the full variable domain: DSGVTQTPKHLITATGQRVTLRCSPRSGDLSVYWYQQSLDQGLQFLIQYYNGEERAKGNILERFSAQQFPDLHSELNLSSLELGDSALYFCASSPRGDQNSPLHFGNGTRLTVT.

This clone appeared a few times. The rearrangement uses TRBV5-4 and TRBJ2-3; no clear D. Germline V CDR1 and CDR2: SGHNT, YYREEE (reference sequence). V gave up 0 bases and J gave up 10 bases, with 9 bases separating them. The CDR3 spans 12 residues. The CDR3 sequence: CASSLDDSAQYF. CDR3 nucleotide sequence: TGTGCCAGCAGCTTGGACGATAGTGCGCAGTATTTT.

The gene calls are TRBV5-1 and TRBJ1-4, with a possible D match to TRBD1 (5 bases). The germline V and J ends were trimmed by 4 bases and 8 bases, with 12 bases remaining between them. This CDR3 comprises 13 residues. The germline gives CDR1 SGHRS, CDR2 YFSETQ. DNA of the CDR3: TGCGCCAGCAGCCTACAGGATCAGGAAAAACTGTTTTTT. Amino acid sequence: CASSLQDQEKLFF.

The CDR3 protein is CATRVSNEKLFF. For the CDR3, the DNA is TGTGCCACCAGGGTTTCCAATGAAAAACTGTTTTTT. This chain connects TRBV19 to TRBJ1-4, with a tentative D call TRBD1 (5 bases). V lost 10 bases to trimming and J lost 5 bases, with 11 bases between them. Germline-derived CDR1 and CDR2 are LNHDA and SQIVND (reference sequence). The CDR3 length is 12 residues.

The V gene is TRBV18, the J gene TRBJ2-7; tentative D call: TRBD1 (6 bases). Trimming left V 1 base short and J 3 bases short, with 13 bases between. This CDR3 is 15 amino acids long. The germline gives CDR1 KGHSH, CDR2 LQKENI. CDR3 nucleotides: TGTGCCAGCTCACCACAAGGAGACAGGAACTACGAGCAGTACTTC. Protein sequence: CASSPQGDRNYEQYF.

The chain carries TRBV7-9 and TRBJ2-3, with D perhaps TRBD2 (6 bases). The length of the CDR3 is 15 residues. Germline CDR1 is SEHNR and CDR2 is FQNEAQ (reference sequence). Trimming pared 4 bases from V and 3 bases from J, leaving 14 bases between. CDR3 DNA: TGTGCCAGCAGCTATAGTATCGGGACTACAGATACGCAGTATTTT. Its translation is CASSYSIGTTDTQYF.

Written as DNA, the CDR3 is TGTGCCACCTCCTGGGGCCGTCAAGAGACCCAGTACTTC. Protein product: CATSWGRQETQYF. V and J are TRBV2 and TRBJ2-5, with D possibly matching TRBD1 (5 bases). The CDR3 totals 13 residues. Per germline, CDR1 SNHLY and CDR2 FYNNEI. With 10 bases removed from V and 2 bases from J, the gap between germline ends came to 14 bases.

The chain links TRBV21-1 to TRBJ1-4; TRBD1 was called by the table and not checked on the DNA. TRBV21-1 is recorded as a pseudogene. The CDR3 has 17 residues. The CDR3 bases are TGTGCCAGCCCCAGGATGGGACACCATCTCTGGGGCGAAAAACTGTTTTTT. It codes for CASPRMGHHLWGEKLFF.

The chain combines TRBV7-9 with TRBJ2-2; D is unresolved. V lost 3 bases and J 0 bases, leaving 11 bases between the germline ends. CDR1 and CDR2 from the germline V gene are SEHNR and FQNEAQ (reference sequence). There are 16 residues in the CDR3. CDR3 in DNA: TGTGCCAGCAGCTTGTCGCGTCAGGCGAACACCGGGGAGCTGTTTTTT. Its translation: CASSLSRQANTGELFF.

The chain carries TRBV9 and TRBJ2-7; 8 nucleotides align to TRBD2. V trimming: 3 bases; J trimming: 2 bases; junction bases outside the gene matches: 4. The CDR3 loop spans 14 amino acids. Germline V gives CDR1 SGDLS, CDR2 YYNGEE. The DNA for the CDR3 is TGTGCCAGCAGCGCCACTAGCGGTACCTACGAGCAGTACTTC. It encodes CASSATSGTYEQYF.

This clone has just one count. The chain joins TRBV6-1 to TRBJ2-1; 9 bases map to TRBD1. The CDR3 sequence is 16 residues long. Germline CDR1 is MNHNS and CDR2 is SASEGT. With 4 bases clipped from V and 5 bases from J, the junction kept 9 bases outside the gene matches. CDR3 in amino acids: CASSAFGQGSDNEQFF. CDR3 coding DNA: TGTGCCAGCAGTGCATTCGGACAGGGGTCGGACAATGAGCAGTTCTTC.

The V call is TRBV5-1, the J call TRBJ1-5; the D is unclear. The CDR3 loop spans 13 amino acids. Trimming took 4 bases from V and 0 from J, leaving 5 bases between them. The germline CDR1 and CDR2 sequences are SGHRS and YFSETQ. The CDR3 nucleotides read TGCGCCAGCAGCATGTATAGCAATCAGCCCCAGCATTTT. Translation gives CASSMYSNQPQHF.

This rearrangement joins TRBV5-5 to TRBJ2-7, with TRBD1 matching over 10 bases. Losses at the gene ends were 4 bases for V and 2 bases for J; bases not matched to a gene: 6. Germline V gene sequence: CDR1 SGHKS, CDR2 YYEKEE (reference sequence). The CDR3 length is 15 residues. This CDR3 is CASSAPGQGTYEQYF. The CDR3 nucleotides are TGTGCCAGCAGCGCACCGGGACAGGGGACCTACGAGCAGTACTTC. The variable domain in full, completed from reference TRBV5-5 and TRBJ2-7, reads DAGVTQSPTHLIKTRGQQVTLRCSPISGHKSVSWYQQVLGQGPQFIFQYYEKEERGRGNFPDRFSARQFPNYSSELNVNALLLGDSALYLCASSAPGQGTYEQYFGPGTRLTVT.

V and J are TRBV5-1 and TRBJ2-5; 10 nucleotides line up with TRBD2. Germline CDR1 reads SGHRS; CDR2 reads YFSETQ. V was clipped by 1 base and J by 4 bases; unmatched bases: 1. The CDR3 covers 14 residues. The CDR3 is CASSLIAGGETQYF. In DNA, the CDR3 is TGCGCCAGCAGCTTGATAGCGGGAGGAGAGACCCAGTACTTC.

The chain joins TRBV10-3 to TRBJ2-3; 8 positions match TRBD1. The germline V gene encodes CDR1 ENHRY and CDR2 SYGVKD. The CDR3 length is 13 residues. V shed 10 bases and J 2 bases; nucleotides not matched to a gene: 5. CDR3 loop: CATTGDPTDTQYF. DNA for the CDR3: TGTGCCACGACAGGGGACCCCACAGATACGCAGTATTTT.

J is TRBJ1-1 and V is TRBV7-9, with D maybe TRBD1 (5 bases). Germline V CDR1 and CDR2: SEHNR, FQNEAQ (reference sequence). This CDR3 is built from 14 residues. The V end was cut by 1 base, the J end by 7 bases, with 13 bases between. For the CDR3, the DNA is TGTGCCAGCAGCTTAGGACAGTACTGGTATGAAGCTTTCTTT. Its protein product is CASSLGQYWYEAFF.

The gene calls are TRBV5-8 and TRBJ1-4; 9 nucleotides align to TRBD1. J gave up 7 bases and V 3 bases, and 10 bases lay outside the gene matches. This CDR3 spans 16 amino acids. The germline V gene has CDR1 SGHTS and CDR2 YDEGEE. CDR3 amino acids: CASSSGQGPAGEKLFF. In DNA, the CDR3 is TGTGCCAGCAGCTCGGGACAGGGCCCGGCTGGTGAAAAACTGTTTTTT.

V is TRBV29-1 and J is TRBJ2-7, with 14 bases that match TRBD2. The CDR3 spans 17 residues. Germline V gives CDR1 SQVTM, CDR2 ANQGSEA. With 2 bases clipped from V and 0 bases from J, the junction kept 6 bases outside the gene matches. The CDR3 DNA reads TGCAGCGTTGAAAAAGGACTAGCGGGGGGACCCTCCTACGAGCAGTACTTC. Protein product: CSVEKGLAGGPSYEQYF.

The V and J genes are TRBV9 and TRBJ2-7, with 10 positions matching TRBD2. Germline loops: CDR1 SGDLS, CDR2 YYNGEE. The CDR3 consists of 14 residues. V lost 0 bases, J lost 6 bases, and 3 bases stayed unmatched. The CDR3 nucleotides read TGTGCCAGCAGCGTAGAGGGACTAGCGACCGAGCAGTACTTC. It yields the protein CASSVEGLATEQYF.

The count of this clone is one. CDR3 protein: CASSYMWGSNTDTQYF. For the CDR3, the DNA is TGTGCCAGCAGTTACATGTGGGGCTCCAACACAGATACGCAGTATTTT. This chain joins TRBV6-6 and TRBJ2-3, with TRBD1 as a possible D gene (5 bases). The CDR3 sequence is 16 residues long. Germline lookup yields CDR1 MNHNY and CDR2 SVGAGI (reference sequence). The V and J ends lost 2 bases and 2 bases respectively, with 14 bases between them.

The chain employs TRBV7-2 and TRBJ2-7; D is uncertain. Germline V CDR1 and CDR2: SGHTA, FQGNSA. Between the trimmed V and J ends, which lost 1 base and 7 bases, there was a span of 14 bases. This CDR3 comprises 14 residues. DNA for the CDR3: TGTGCCAGCAGCTTAGAGACCCTAGGCTCGGAGCAGTACTTC. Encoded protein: CASSLETLGSEQYF.

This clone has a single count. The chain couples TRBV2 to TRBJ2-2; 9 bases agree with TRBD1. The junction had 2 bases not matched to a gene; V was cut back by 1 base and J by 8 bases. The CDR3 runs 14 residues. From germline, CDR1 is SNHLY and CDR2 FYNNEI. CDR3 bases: TGTGCCAGCAGTGAAGGGGACAGGGAGGGGGAGCTGTTTTTT. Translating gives CASSEGDREGELFF.

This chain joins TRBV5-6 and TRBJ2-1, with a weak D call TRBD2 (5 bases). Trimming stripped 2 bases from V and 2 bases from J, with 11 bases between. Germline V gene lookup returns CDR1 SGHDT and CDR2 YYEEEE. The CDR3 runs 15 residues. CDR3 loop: CASSFRGIPYNEQFF. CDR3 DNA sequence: TGTGCCAGCAGCTTTCGAGGGATCCCCTACAATGAGCAGTTCTTC.

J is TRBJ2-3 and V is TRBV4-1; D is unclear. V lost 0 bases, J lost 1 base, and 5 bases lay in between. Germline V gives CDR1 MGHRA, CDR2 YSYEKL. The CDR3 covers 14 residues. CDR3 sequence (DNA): TGCGCCAGCAGCCAAGAGGGCGGCACAGATACGCAGTATTTT. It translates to CASSQEGGTDTQYF.

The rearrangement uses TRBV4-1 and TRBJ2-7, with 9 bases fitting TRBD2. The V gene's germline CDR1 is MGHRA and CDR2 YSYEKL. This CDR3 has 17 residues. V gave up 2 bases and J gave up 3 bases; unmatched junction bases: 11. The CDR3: CASSQSAGGRTDYEQYF. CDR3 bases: TGCGCCAGCAGCCAAAGCGCGGGGGGGCGGACGGACTACGAGCAGTACTTC.

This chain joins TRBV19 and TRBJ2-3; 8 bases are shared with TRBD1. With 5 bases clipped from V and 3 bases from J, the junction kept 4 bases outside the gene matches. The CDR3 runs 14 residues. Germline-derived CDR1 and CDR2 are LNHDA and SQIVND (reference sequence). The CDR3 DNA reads TGTGCCAGTAGTTGGGGACAGGATACAGATACGCAGTATTTT. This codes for CASSWGQDTDTQYF.

DNA for the CDR3: TGTGCCAGCATGGCAAGCGGGGGGCAGGAGACCCAGTACTTC. This gives the protein CASMASGGQETQYF. The chain recombines TRBV2 with TRBJ2-5, with TRBD2 matching over 9 bases. The CDR3 consists of 14 residues. V was pared by 7 bases and J by 5 bases, with 8 bases of the junction left unmatched. Germline V lookup: CDR1 SNHLY, CDR2 FYNNEI. Using reference TRBV2 and TRBJ2-5 for the parts outside the CDR3, the full variable domain is EPEVTQTPSHQVTQMGQEVILRCVPISNHLYFYWYRQILGQKVEFLVSFYNNEISEKSEIFDDQFSVERPDGSNFTLKIRSTKLEDSAMYFCASMASGGQETQYFGPGTRLLVL.

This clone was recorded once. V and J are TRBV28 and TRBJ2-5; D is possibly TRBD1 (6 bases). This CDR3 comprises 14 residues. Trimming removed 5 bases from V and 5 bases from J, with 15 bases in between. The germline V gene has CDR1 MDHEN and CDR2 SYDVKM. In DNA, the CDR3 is TGTGCCAGCAGTCTTGGGGGCCCGGAGGAGACCCAGTACTTC. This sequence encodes CASSLGGPEETQYF.

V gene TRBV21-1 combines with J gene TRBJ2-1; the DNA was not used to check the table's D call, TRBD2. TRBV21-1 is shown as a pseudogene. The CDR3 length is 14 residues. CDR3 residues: CAKRLAGSYNEQFF. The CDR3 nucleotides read TGTGCCAAACGACTAGCGGGCTCCTACAATGAGCAGTTCTTC.